The rows below give T cell receptor beta chains drawn from one sample of a study of cytomegalovirus exposure and HLA in healthy donors. Sequencing used immunoSEQ multiplex PCR; TCRdb keeps in-frame clones, though not all of them. The sample has some 76,000 clones; approximately 72% are singletons. Material: PBMCs. The receptors here all came from a woman aged 40 to 50 in good health and CMV-seropositive. Both conserved end residues are part of each CDR3. The D gene is left open where the match is weak. Clone size appears in some rows only: once, few, many, or a class for an expanded clone.

V gene: TRBV11-1; J gene: TRBJ1-2; D gene: TRBD1; clone size: -; CDR3 DNA: TGTGCCAGCAGCTCGACAAGGGACAGGGGGCGTGGCTACACCTTC; CDR3 protein: CASSSTRDRGRGYTF
V gene: TRBV19; J gene: TRBJ1-4; D gene: -; clone size: -; CDR3 DNA: TGTGCCAGTAGTACCTCGGGAAGCACTAATGAAAAACTGTTTTTT; CDR3 protein: CASSTSGSTNEKLFF
V gene: TRBV6-1; J gene: TRBJ2-1; D gene: -; clone size: few; CDR3 DNA: TGTGCCAGCAGTCCCAGGGTGGATGAGCAGTTCTTC; CDR3 protein: CASSPRVDEQFF
V gene: TRBV11-3; J gene: TRBJ2-1; D gene: -; clone size: -; CDR3 DNA: TGTGCCAGCAGCTTAGCCGGGAGCTCCTACAATGAGCAGTTCTTC; CDR3 protein: CASSLAGSSYNEQFF
V gene: TRBV7-3; J gene: TRBJ2-3; D gene: TRBD2; clone size: -; CDR3 DNA: TGTGCCAGCAGTCCCGGGACTAGTCCATATACGCAGTATTTT; CDR3 protein: CASSPGTSPYTQYF
V gene: TRBV25-1; J gene: TRBJ2-3; D gene: -; clone size: once; CDR3 DNA: TGTGCCAGCAGTGAACTCGAAGGGGGACATACGCAGTATTTT; CDR3 protein: CASSELEGGHTQYF
V gene: TRBV28; J gene: TRBJ2-7; D gene: -; clone size: few; CDR3 DNA: TGTGCCAGCAGGCACCGGACATCCAGGGCGGGGGAGCAGTACTTC; CDR3 protein: CASRHRTSRAGEQYF
V gene: TRBV7-9; J gene: TRBJ1-1; D gene: -; clone size: -; CDR3 DNA: TGTGCCAGCAGCTCCAGGGGAGAGACTGAAGCTTTCTTT; CDR3 protein: CASSSRGETEAFF
V gene: TRBV4-1; J gene: TRBJ1-2; D gene: -; clone size: -; CDR3 DNA: TGCGCCAGCAGCCAAGATTCCGCGAGCCTTCGGTTTAGCTACACCTTC; CDR3 protein: CASSQDSASLRFSYTF
V gene: TRBV6-1; J gene: TRBJ1-5; D gene: -; clone size: -; CDR3 DNA: TGTGCCGGCGGCAGCCCAAATCAGCCCCAGCATTTT; CDR3 protein: CAGGSPNQPQHF
V gene: TRBV30; J gene: TRBJ2-7; D gene: TRBD2; clone size: -; CDR3 DNA: TGTGCCTGGAGTAAGCGGGGGGCCTACGAGCAGTACTTC; CDR3 protein: CAWSKRGAYEQYF
V gene: TRBV10-3; J gene: TRBJ2-7; D gene: -; clone size: -; CDR3 DNA: TGTGCCATCAGTGAGTCAAGGGGCTACGAGCAGTACTTC; CDR3 protein: CAISESRGYEQYF
V gene: TRBV5-1; J gene: TRBJ2-3; D gene: -; clone size: -; CDR3 DNA: TGCGCCAGCAGCTCTAGATACACAGATACGCAGTATTTT; CDR3 protein: CASSSRYTDTQYF
V gene: TRBV6-5; J gene: TRBJ1-3; D gene: -; clone size: -; CDR3 DNA: TGTGCCAGCAGTAGACAAAGCTCTGGAAACACCATATATTTT; CDR3 protein: CASSRQSSGNTIYF
V gene: TRBV30; J gene: TRBJ2-1; D gene: -; clone size: -; CDR3 DNA: TGTGCCTGGAGCCAGGATAGTGAGCAGTTCTTC; CDR3 protein: CAWSQDSEQFF
V gene: TRBV5-4; J gene: TRBJ1-2; D gene: -; clone size: few; CDR3 DNA: TGTGCCAGCAGTACCAACAGGGTAGAAGGCTACACCTTC; CDR3 protein: CASSTNRVEGYTF
V gene: TRBV2; J gene: TRBJ2-2; D gene: -; clone size: -; CDR3 DNA: TGTGCCAGCAGTGAAGACAGGGTTGGGGCCGGAACCGGGGAGCTGTTTTTT; CDR3 protein: CASSEDRVGAGTGELFF
V gene: TRBV18; J gene: TRBJ1-1; D gene: -; clone size: -; CDR3 DNA: TGTGCCAGCTCACCAGAACGCGGTGCTGAAGCTTTCTTT; CDR3 protein: CASSPERGAEAFF
V gene: TRBV4-2; J gene: TRBJ1-4; D gene: -; clone size: -; CDR3 DNA: TGTGCCAGCAGCCAAGATGGGAGGGGGGCTACAACTAATGAAAAACTGTTTTTT; CDR3 protein: CASSQDGRGATTNEKLFF
V gene: TRBV5-1; J gene: TRBJ2-2; D gene: TRBD2; clone size: -; CDR3 DNA: TGCGCCAGCAGCTTTGGACTAGCGGGACAGAACACCGGGGAGCTGTTTTTT; CDR3 protein: CASSFGLAGQNTGELFF
V gene: TRBV5-6; J gene: TRBJ2-5; D gene: TRBD1; clone size: -; CDR3 DNA: TGTGCCAGCAGCCGAGGGGACAGTAAAGAGACCCAGTACTTC; CDR3 protein: CASSRGDSKETQYF
V gene: TRBV7-9; J gene: TRBJ1-5; D gene: -; clone size: -; CDR3 DNA: TGTTCCAGCAGCCCAGCCAGGGACATCTATAGCAATCAGCCCCAGCATTTT; CDR3 protein: CSSSPARDIYSNQPQHF
V gene: TRBV27; J gene: TRBJ2-3; D gene: -; clone size: -; CDR3 DNA: TGTGCCAGCAGCGGGGGGCAGGCTGCGTTCGATACGCAGTATTTT; CDR3 protein: CASSGGQAAFDTQYF
V gene: TRBV7-2; J gene: TRBJ1-2; D gene: TRBD1; clone size: few; CDR3 DNA: TGTGCCAGCAGCCAGGGGGAGGCTAGGAACTATGGCTACACCTTC; CDR3 protein: CASSQGEARNYGYTF
V gene: TRBV2; J gene: TRBJ2-5; D gene: -; clone size: -; CDR3 DNA: TGTGCCAGCAGTGGGACACATTTCCGAGAGACCCAGTACTTC; CDR3 protein: CASSGTHFRETQYF
V gene: TRBV4-2; J gene: TRBJ2-7; D gene: TRBD1; clone size: -; CDR3 DNA: TGTGCCAGCAGCCAAGGGTTTAGGACAGGGCAATCCTACGAGCAGTACTTC; CDR3 protein: CASSQGFRTGQSYEQYF
V gene: TRBV10-3; J gene: TRBJ1-6; D gene: -; clone size: -; CDR3 DNA: TGTGCCATCAGTGCTGACCAGGGAGGCGGGTCACCCCTCCACTTT; CDR3 protein: CAISADQGGGSPLHF
V gene: TRBV5-4; J gene: TRBJ1-1; D gene: -; clone size: -; CDR3 DNA: TGTGCCAGCAGCTTCAATCCGGGTTCCACTGAAGCTTTCTTT; CDR3 protein: CASSFNPGSTEAFF
V gene: TRBV6-5; J gene: TRBJ1-5; D gene: TRBD1; clone size: -; CDR3 DNA: TGTGCCAGCAGTTATAACAGGGGAGTTCAGCCCCAGCATTTT; CDR3 protein: CASSYNRGVQPQHF
V gene: TRBV5-1; J gene: TRBJ2-7; D gene: TRBD1; clone size: few; CDR3 DNA: TGCGCCAGCAGCTCAAGACAGGGGACCTCCTACGAGCAGTACTTC; CDR3 protein: CASSSRQGTSYEQYF
V gene: TRBV7-2; J gene: TRBJ2-5; D gene: -; clone size: -; CDR3 DNA: TGTGCCAGCAGCAGAACGAGAACTGGGGCGGAAGAGACCCAGTACTTC; CDR3 protein: CASSRTRTGAEETQYF
V gene: TRBV4-3; J gene: TRBJ1-3; D gene: TRBD1; clone size: -; CDR3 DNA: TGCGCCAGCAGCCAAGATCTTCAGGGGGGTGACACCATATATTTT; CDR3 protein: CASSQDLQGGDTIYF
V gene: TRBV11-2; J gene: TRBJ2-2; D gene: TRBD1; clone size: -; CDR3 DNA: TGTGCCAGCGGCGCTCCAAATACAGGGGTCGCCACCGGGGAGCTGTTTTTT; CDR3 protein: CASGAPNTGVATGELFF
V gene: TRBV10-3; J gene: TRBJ2-1; D gene: TRBD2; clone size: -; CDR3 DNA: TGTGCCGCCGGACAGGGGCCACTAGCGGGGGGCTACAATGAGCAGTTCTTC; CDR3 protein: CAAGQGPLAGGYNEQFF
V gene: TRBV5-5; J gene: TRBJ1-1; D gene: -; clone size: -; CDR3 DNA: TGTGCCAGCAGTTACTCCCCGGAGATCACTGAAGCTTTCTTT; CDR3 protein: CASSYSPEITEAFF
V gene: TRBV11-2; J gene: TRBJ2-7; D gene: TRBD1; clone size: -; CDR3 DNA: TGTGCCAGCAGCGCGGGGTGGGAGGACAGGGACCACGAGCAGTACTTC; CDR3 protein: CASSAGWEDRDHEQYF
V gene: TRBV6-4; J gene: TRBJ1-2; D gene: TRBD1; clone size: -; CDR3 DNA: TGTGCCAGCAGTGGCGGACAGGGGGAAATGGATGGCTACACCTTT; CDR3 protein: CASSGGQGEMDGYTF
V gene: TRBV15; J gene: TRBJ2-3; D gene: -; clone size: few; CDR3 DNA: TGTGCCACCAGCAGGAGTCTAGCGTACACAGATACGCAGTATTTT; CDR3 protein: CATSRSLAYTDTQYF
V gene: TRBV15; J gene: TRBJ1-6; D gene: TRBD1; clone size: few; CDR3 DNA: TGTGCCACCAGCCGTCCCCCGGGGACAGGAGATTCACCCCTCCACTTT; CDR3 protein: CATSRPPGTGDSPLHF
V gene: TRBV9; J gene: TRBJ1-2; D gene: -; clone size: -; CDR3 DNA: TGTGCCAGCAGCCCCTGGGGGGGTGGCTACACCTTC; CDR3 protein: CASSPWGGGYTF
V gene: TRBV10-1; J gene: TRBJ2-7; D gene: -; clone size: -; CDR3 DNA: TGCGCCAGCAGTGACCCCGTGGACAACTACGAGCAGTACTTC; CDR3 protein: CASSDPVDNYEQYF
V gene: TRBV2; J gene: TRBJ2-2; D gene: TRBD1; clone size: -; CDR3 DNA: TGTGCCAGCAGGGGGGGGACAGGGCCCGGGGAGCTGTTTTTT; CDR3 protein: CASRGGTGPGELFF